This T cell receptor (beta chain) was documented in a study of T cells in Graves' hyperthyroidism and ophthalmopathy. General observations from the study: By a 13 V-J model, ophthalmopathy was set apart from stable hyperthyroidism. The majority of expanded thyroid clonotypes above 0.001 also appeared in blood.

TCR beta CDR3 regions were amplified from RNA transcripts. HTBI primers were employed in a first-round RT-PCR of the TCR CDR3. TCRdb ran MiXCR on the multiplex PCR reads and lists one entry per CDR3 protein. The sample has hundreds of thousands of distinct CDR3 sequences, 45% seen once. This clonotype was observed many times. Its antigen is not identified. Any patient presenting with uncontrolled infection, other autoimmune disease, pregnancy or lactation was left out. Diagnoses used clinical symptoms, serum thyroxine and TRAb, thyroid ultrasound and orbital computed tomography. Germline CDR1 and CDR2: SQVTM and ANQGSEA. The CDR3 extends over 13 amino acids. V lost 6 bases and J lost 0, with 9 bases in between.

The V and J genes are TRBV29-1 and TRBJ1-3; D unresolved. Sequences were obtained from peripheral blood or thyroid tissue (not recorded which). The receptor was isolated from an adult man with Graves' disease, either hyperthyroidism or ophthalmopathy (not recorded which). In DNA form, the CDR3 reads TGCAGCGTAGACGGGATCTCTGGAAACACCATATATTTT. This codes for CSVDGISGNTIYF.